This T cell receptor beta chain derives from a study of early T cells in non-severe SARS-CoV-2 infection. Study as a whole: RNA in bulk from unsorted whole blood was sequenced, and chains were unpaired.

This clonotype was recorded a few times. What it binds is not known. Study results and limitations: Clonotype matching in VDJdb favored anti-spike CD8 responses and did not capture private and CD4 specificities.

From the 5' RACE reads, TCRdb called clonotypes with MiXCR, one entry per CDR3 protein. The sample lists 85,000 to 100,000 distinct CDR3 sequences, 8% to 13% seen once, with roughly 5% in the top ten. V was pared by 4 bases and J by 6 bases, with 13 bases between. The CDR3 covers 14 residues. Germline lookup yields CDR1 LGHDT and CDR2 YNNKEL (reference sequence). The sequenced material came from whole blood. V is TRBV3-1 and J is TRBJ1-5; perhaps TRBD1 as D (5 bases). The TCR originated in an adult who was a healthcare worker with PCR-confirmed SARS-CoV-2 infection or an uninfected control (not recorded which). Here the CDR3 reads CASSLQGTGQPQHF. The DNA of the CDR3 is TGTGCCAGCAGCCTGCAGGGAACCGGTCAGCCCCAGCATTTT.